The clone carrying this TCR beta chain appeared a few times. Its antigen is not identified. The record originates from a study of cytomegalovirus exposure and HLA in healthy donors. Some clones are missing from TCRdb's copy, which holds only in-frame ones; the method was immunoSEQ multiplex PCR. Among 150,000 to 170,000 clones, 70% to 90% were seen once, and the ten largest hold approximately 2%. The study's findings and limits: It was reportedly the case that the classifier diagnosed cytomegalovirus status with high specificity and sensitivity. A few CMV-associated chains proved CMV antigen-specific in vitro. Some public TCRs appeared in many individuals, while most sequences were rare. The authors listed 150 to 200 TCR beta chains as cytomegalovirus-associated.

Germline V gene data show CDR1 as MNHNS and CDR2 as SASEGT. CDR3 length: 13 residues. V was cut by 7 bases and J by 5 bases, with 12 bases left in between. Sequenced: PBMCs. This receptor was obtained from a human donor in good health. The V gene is TRBV6-1, the J gene TRBJ1-5; possible D gene TRBD1, 5 bases. CDR3 sequence (DNA): TGTGCCAGCAAAGACAGAAGCCATCAGCCCCAGCATTTT. Residues: CASKDRSHQPQHF.